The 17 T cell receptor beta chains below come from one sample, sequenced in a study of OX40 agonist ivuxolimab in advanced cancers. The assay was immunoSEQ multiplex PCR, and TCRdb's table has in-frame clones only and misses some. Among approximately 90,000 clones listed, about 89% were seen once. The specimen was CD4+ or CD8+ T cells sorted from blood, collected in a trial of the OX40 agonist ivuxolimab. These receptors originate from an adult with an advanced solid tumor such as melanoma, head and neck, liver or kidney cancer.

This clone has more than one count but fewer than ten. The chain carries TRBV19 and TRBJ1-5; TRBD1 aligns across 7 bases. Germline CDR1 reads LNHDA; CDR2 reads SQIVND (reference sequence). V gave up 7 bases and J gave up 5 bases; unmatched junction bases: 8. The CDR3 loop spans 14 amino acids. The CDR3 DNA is TGTGCCAGTACCCCCGGACAGGCGGATCAGCCCCAGCATTTT. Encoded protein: CASTPGQADQPQHF.

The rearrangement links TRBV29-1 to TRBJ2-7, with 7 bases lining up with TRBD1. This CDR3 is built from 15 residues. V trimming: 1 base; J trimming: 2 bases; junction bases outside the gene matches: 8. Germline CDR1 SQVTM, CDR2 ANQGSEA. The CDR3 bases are TGCAGCGTTGAAGTATGGGACAGCGAAACCTACGAGCAGTACTTC. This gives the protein CSVEVWDSETYEQYF.

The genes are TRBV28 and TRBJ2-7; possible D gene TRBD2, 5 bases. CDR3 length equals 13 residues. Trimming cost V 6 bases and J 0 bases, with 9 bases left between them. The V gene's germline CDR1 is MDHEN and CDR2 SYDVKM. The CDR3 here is CASRNEGSYEQYF. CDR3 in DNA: TGTGCCAGCAGGAACGAGGGCTCCTACGAGCAGTACTTC.

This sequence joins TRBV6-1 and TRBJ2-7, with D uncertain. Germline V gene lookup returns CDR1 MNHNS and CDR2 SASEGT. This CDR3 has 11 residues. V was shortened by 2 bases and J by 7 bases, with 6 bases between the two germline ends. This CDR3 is CASSELGEQYF. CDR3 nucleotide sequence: TGTGCCAGCAGTGAATTGGGGGAGCAGTACTTC.

The CDR3 here is CASSLPTATGNYYEQYF. CDR3 bases: TGTGCCAGCAGTTTACCCACCGCGACAGGCAACTACTACGAGCAGTACTTC. V is TRBV27 and J is TRBJ2-7; TRBD1 might be the D (6 bases). Germline V lookup: CDR1 MNHEY, CDR2 SMNVEV (reference sequence). Trimming removed 2 bases from V and 3 bases from J, with 20 bases in between. The CDR3 consists of 17 residues.

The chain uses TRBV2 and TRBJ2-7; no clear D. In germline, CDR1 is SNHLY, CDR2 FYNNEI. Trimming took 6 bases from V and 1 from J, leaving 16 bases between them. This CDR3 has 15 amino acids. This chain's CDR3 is CASRYADQASYEQYF. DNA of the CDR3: TGTGCCAGCAGGTACGCCGACCAGGCATCCTACGAGCAGTACTTC.

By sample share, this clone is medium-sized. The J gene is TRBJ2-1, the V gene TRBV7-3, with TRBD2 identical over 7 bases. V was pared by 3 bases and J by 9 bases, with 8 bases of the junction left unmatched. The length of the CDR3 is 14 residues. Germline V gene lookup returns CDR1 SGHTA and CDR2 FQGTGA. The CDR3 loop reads CASSLGGSAVEQFF. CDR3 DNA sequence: TGTGCCAGCAGCTTGGGCGGGAGTGCTGTTGAGCAGTTCTTC. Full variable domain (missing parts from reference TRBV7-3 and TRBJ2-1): GAGVSQTPSNKVTEKGKYVELRCDPISGHTALYWYRQSLGQGPEFLIYFQGTGAADDSGLPNDRFFAVRPEGSVSTLKIQRTERGDSAVYLCASSLGGSAVEQFFGPGTRLTVL.

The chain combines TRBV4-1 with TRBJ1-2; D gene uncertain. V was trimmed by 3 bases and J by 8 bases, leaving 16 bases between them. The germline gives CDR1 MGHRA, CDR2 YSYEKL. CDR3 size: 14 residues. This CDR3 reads CASSHRTVGEGYTF. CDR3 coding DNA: TGCGCCAGCAGCCACCGAACGGTGGGTGAGGGCTACACCTTC.

The CDR3 reads CASSLVTGMNSPLHF. CDR3 in DNA: TGCGCCAGCAGCTTGGTTACGGGGATGAATTCACCCCTCCACTTT. This chain uses TRBV5-1 with TRBJ1-6; D unclear. Germline CDR1 is SGHRS and CDR2 is YFSETQ. V lost 0 bases, J lost 7 bases, and 11 bases lay in between. CDR3 length equals 15 residues.

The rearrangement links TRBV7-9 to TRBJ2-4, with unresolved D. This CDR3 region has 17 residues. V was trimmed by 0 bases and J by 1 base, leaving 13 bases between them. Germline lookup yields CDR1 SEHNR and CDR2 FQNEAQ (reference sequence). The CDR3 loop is CASSLASTSAAKNIQYF. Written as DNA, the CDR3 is TGTGCCAGCAGCTTAGCGTCGACCTCTGCGGCCAAAAACATTCAGTACTTC. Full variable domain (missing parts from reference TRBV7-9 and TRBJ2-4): DTGVSQNPRHKITKRGQNVTFRCDPISEHNRLYWYRQTLGQGPEFLTYFQNEAQLEKSRLLSDRFSAERPKGSFSTLEIQRTEQGDSAMYLCASSLASTSAAKNIQYFGAGTRLSVL.

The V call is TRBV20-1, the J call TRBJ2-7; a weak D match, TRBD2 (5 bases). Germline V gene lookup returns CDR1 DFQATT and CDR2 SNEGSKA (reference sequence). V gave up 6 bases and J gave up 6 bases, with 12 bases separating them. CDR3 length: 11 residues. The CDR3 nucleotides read TGCAGTGCCCCCTCTGAGGGCGAGCAGTACTTC. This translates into CSAPSEGEQYF.

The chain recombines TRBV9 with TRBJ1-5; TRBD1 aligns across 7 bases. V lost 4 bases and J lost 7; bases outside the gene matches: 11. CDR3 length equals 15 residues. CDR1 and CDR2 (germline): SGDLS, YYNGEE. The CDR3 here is CASSRSGTAEQPQHF. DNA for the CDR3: TGTGCCAGCAGCCGATCCGGGACAGCGGAACAGCCCCAGCATTTT.

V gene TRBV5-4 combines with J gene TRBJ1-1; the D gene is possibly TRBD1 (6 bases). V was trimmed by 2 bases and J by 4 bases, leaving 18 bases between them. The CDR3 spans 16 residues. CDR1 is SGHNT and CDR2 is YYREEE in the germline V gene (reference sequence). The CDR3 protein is CASSFDGPGGVTEAFF. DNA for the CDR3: TGTGCCAGCAGCTTTGATGGGCCCGGGGGCGTCACTGAAGCTTTCTTT.

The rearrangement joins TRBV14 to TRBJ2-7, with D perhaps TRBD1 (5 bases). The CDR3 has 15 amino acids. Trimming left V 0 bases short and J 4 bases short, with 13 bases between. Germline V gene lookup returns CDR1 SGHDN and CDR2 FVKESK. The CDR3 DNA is TGTGCCAGCAGCCAAGATCGAACAGGAGATTACGAGCAGTACTTC. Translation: CASSQDRTGDYEQYF.

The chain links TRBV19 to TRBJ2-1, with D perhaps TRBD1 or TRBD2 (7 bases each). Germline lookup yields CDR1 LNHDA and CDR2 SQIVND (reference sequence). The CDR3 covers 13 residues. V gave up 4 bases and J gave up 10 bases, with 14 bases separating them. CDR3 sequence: CASSRGGQQEQFF. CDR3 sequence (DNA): TGTGCCAGTAGTAGGGGGGGACAGCAAGAGCAGTTCTTC.

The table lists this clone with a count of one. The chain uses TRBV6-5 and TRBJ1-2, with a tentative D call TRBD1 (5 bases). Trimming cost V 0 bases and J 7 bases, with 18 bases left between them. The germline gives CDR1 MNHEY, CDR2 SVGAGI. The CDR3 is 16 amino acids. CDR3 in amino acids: CASSYSREQGGFGYTF. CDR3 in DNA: TGTGCCAGCAGTTACTCGAGAGAGCAGGGAGGCTTTGGCTACACCTTC.

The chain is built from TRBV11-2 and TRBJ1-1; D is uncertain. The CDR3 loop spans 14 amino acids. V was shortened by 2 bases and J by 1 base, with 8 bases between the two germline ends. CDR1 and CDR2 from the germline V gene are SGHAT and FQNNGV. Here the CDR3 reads CASSLREWNTEAFF. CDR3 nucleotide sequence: TGTGCCAGCAGCTTAAGGGAGTGGAACACTGAAGCTTTCTTT. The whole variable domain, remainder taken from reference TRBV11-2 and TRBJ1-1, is EAGVAQSPRYKIIEKRQSVAFWCNPISGHATLYWYQQILGQGPKLLIQFQNNGVVDDSQLPKDRFSAERLKGVDSTLKIQPAKLEDSAVYLCASSLREWNTEAFFGQGTRLTVV.